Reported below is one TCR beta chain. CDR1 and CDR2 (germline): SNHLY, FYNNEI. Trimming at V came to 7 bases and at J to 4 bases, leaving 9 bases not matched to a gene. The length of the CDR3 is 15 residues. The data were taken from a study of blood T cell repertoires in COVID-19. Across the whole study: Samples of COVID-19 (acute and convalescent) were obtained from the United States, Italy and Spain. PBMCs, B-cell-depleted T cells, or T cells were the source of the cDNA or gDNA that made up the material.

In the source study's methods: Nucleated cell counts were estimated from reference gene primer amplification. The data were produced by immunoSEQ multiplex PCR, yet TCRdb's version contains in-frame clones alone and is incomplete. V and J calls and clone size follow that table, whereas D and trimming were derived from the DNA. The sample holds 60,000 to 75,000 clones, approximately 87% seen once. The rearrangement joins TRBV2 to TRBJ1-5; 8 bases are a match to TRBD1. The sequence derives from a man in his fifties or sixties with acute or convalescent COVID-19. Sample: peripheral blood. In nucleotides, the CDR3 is TGTGCCAGCACCCGAGGGACAGGTGGGAATCAGCCCCAGCATTTT. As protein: CASTRGTGGNQPQHF. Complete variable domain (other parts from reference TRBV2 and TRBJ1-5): EPEVTQTPSHQVTQMGQEVILRCVPISNHLYFYWYRQILGQKVEFLVSFYNNEISEKSEIFDDQFSVERPDGSNFTLKIRSTKLEDSAMYFCASTRGTGGNQPQHFGDGTRLSIL.